This TCR beta chain was recovered during a study of blood T cell repertoires in COVID-19. Study overall: Acute and convalescent COVID-19 specimens originated in the United States, Italy and Spain. PBMCs, B-cell-depleted T cells, or T cells were the source of the cDNA or gDNA that made up the material.

Source study methods: Amplification of reference gene primers was used by the study to estimate nucleated cell counts. Produced via immunoSEQ multiplex PCR; TCRdb's table is partial and in-frame only. The DNA gave D and trimming, while V, J and clone size come from that table. Here the sample spans more than 30,000 clones, 89% being singletons. The length of the CDR3 is 15 residues. Germline V lookup: CDR1 SQVTM, CDR2 ANQGSEA. J was trimmed by 0 bases and V by 4 bases; bases with no gene match: 5. The chain employs TRBV29-1 and TRBJ1-1, with 10 positions matching TRBD1. The sample was peripheral blood. The origin of this receptor is a woman in her forties with active or convalescent COVID-19. The CDR3 loop reads CSVGAGTGVNTEAFF. The CDR3 DNA reads TGCAGCGTTGGAGCCGGGACAGGGGTGAACACTGAAGCTTTCTTT.